Listed here is a single T cell receptor beta chain. What it binds is unknown. This entry comes from a study of T cell responses to AZD1222 COVID-19 vaccine. Study results and limitations: The donor group comprised mostly white British people and more females; the analysis possibly underestimated clonal diversity. Seropositive AZD1222 recipients at baseline numbered only five or six. Nearly half of spike-specific TCRs reportedly target variant regions that are unmutated in the B.1.351 and B.1.1.7 variants.

The germline CDR1 and CDR2 sequences are SNHLY and FYNNEI. This CDR3 is built from 23 residues. The V gene lost 6 bases and the J gene lost 3 bases, with 42 bases spanning the gap. Only in-frame clones appear in the TCRdb table, and some are missing; sequencing was by immunoSEQ multiplex PCR. The sample has about 140,000 clones; roughly 92% are singletons. The input for sequencing was peripheral blood, taken 28 days after the second AZD1222 dose. The clonotype originates from an adult who received the AZD1222 COVID-19 vaccine. The rearrangement links TRBV2 to TRBJ2-7; TRBD1 is a possible D gene (7 bases). CDR3 protein: CASREPGTAVRDGNSNDGYEQYF. In DNA form, the CDR3 reads TGTGCCAGCAGGGAACCAGGGACAGCCGTGCGGGATGGCAATAGCAATGATGGCTACGAGCAGTACTTC.